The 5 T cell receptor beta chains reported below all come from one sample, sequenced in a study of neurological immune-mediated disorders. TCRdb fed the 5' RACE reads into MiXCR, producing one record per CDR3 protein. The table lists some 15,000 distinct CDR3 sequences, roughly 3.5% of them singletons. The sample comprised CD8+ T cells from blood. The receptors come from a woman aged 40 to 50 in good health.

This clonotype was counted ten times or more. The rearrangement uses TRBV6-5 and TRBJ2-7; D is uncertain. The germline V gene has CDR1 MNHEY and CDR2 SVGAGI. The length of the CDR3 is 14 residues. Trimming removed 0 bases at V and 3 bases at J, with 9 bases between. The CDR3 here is CASSYSMGSYEQYF. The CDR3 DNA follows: TGTGCCAGCAGTTACTCGATGGGCAGCTACGAGCAGTACTTC.

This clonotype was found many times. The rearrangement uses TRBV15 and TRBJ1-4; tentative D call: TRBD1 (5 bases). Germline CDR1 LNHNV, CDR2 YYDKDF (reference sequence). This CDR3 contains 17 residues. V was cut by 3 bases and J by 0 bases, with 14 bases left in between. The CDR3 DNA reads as TGTGCCACCAGCAGGAGTAGGACGGGGGCAACTAATGAAAAACTGTTTTTT. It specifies CATSRSRTGATNEKLFF.

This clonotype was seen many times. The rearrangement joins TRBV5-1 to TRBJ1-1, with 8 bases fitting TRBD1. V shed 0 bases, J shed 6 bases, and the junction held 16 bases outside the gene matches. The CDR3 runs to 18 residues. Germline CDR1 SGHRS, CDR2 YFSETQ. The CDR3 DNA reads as TGCGCCAGCAGCTTGGGGGGATTGGTTACAGGGGGACTCCCTGAAGCTTTCTTT. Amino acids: CASSLGGLVTGGLPEAFF.

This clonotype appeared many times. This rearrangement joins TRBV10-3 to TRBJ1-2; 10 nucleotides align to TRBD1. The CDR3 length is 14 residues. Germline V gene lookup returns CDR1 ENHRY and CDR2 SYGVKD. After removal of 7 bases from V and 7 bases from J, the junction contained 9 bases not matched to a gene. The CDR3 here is CAITTGQGLSGYTF. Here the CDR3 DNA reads TGTGCCATCACCACGGGACAGGGGTTGTCTGGCTACACCTTC.

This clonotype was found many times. CDR3 nucleotides: TGCAGTGCTTGGACTAGCGGGAGGTCAGATACGCAGTATTTT. Its translation: CSAWTSGRSDTQYF. The chain joins TRBV20-1 to TRBJ2-3, with 14 bases matching TRBD2. The germline V gene has CDR1 DFQATT and CDR2 SNEGSKA (reference sequence). The J segment lost 4 bases and the V segment lost 5 bases, leaving 2 bases of the junction unmatched. This CDR3 contains 14 residues.